Below, one TCR beta chain is given with its context. Its antigen is undetermined. The data were obtained in a study of T cells in localized non-small cell lung cancer. Using immunoSEQ multiplex PCR, the repertoire was profiled, and TCRdb retains in-frame clones only, with some absent. The profile shows roughly 19,000 clones, approximately 87% of them singletons. General study points: Among the top 100 tumor clones, a median approximately 55 appeared in adjacent lung. Of the tissues analyzed, uninvolved adjacent lung showed maximal T cell clonality, greater than tumor.

Material: PBMCs, obtained before any cancer treatment. This receptor was identified in a man aged 35 to 70 with stage II squamous cell lung carcinoma.

The CDR3 spells CASSEGGTFYEQYF. In nucleotides, the CDR3 is TGTGCCAGCAGCGAAGGGGGGACGTTCTACGAGCAGTACTTC. The chain employs TRBV7-6 and TRBJ2-7; D possibly uses TRBD1 or TRBD2 (6 bases each). Germline CDR1 is SGHVS and CDR2 is FNYEAQ. V gave up 5 bases and J gave up 3 bases, with 14 bases separating them. The length of the CDR3 is 14 residues.